The 5 T cell receptor beta chains presented below share a single source sample, sequenced in a study of blood T cell repertoires in COVID-19. TCRdb keeps only in-frame clones here, not all; method: immunoSEQ multiplex PCR. The table records 25,000 to 30,000 clones, about 83% of them present only once. Specimen: peripheral blood. These receptor sequences come from a human donor in a cohort sampled during active COVID-19.

The chain recombines TRBV21-1 with TRBJ1-5; the table's D call, TRBD1, was not checked against the DNA. TRBV21-1 corresponds to a pseudogene. CDR3 size: 21 residues. The CDR3 DNA follows: TGTGCCAGCAGCAATGAGGAGAGCGCTGAGAGGAGACAGAGTAGCAATCAGCCCCAGCATTTT. Its translation is CASSNEESAERRQSSNQPQHF.

This chain uses TRBV6-6 with TRBJ1-1, with TRBD1 as a possible D gene (6 bases). This CDR3 is built from 15 residues. V gave up 6 bases and J gave up 3 bases, with 17 bases separating them. CDR1 is MNHNY and CDR2 is SVGAGI in the germline V gene (reference sequence). Here the CDR3 DNA reads TGTGCCAGCAGCCGGGGGGGCATTGAGTACACTGAAGCTTTCTTT. Translated: CASSRGGIEYTEAFF.

This clone was seen more than once but under ten times. V usage is TRBV27 and J usage is TRBJ2-7, with TRBD1 as a possible D gene (6 bases). The germline gives CDR1 MNHEY, CDR2 SMNVEV (reference sequence). The ends were cut back, 2 bases at V and 6 bases at J, with 17 bases in the middle. This CDR3 spans 15 amino acids. The DNA of the CDR3 is TGTGCCAGCAGTTTAAACCCCCTGGGGGCCACCGAGCAGTACTTC. This sequence encodes CASSLNPLGATEQYF.

In its sample, this clone was seen a few times. The chain links TRBV2 to TRBJ1-5, with a possible D match to TRBD1 (5 bases). CDR3 size: 13 residues. V was clipped by 5 bases and J by 6 bases, with 11 bases between them. The germline V gene encodes CDR1 SNHLY and CDR2 FYNNEI. The CDR3 here is CASSQGGFQPQHF. The CDR3 DNA sequence: TGTGCCAGCAGTCAGGGAGGGTTTCAGCCCCAGCATTTT. The full variable domain, in which reference TRBV2 and TRBJ1-5 provide the parts outside the CDR3, is EPEVTQTPSHQVTQMGQEVILRCVPISNHLYFYWYRQILGQKVEFLVSFYNNEISEKSEIFDDQFSVERPDGSNFTLKIRSTKLEDSAMYFCASSQGGFQPQHFGDGTRLSIL.

The chain links TRBV5-6 to TRBJ1-2; D gene unclear. V was pared by 0 bases and J by 8 bases, with 11 bases between. Germline CDR1 and CDR2: SGHDT and YYEEEE. This CDR3 is 13 amino acids long. The CDR3 DNA sequence: TGTGCCAGCAGCTTGGTGAGGGCATGGGGCTACACCTTC. Amino acid sequence: CASSLVRAWGYTF.